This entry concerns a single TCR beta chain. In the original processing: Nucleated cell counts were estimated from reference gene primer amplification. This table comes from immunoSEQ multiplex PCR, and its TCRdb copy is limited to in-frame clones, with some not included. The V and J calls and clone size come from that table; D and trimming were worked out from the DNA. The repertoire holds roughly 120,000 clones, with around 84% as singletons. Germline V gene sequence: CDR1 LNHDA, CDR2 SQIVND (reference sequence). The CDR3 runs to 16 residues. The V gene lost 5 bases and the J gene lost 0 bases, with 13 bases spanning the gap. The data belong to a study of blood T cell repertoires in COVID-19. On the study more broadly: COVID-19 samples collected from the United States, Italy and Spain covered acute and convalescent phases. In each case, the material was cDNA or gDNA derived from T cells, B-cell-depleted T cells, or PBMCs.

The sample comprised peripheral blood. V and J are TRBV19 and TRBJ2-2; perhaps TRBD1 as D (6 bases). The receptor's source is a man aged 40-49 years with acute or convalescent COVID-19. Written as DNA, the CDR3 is TGTGCCAGTAGTGTCTTTGGGACAACGAACACCGGGGAGCTGTTTTTT. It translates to CASSVFGTTNTGELFF.